These 29 T cell receptor beta chains originate from one sample sequenced in a study of blood T cells in healthy people across ages. Using a J-beta primer mix together with a sample-barcoded 5' primer, a second PCR was run for about 7 to 12 cycles. TCRdb independently ran MiXCR on the 5' RACE reads; one entry per CDR3 protein. This sample has approximately 820,000 distinct CDR3 sequences, with roughly 44% found just once. Sequencing input: blood. The receptors were gathered from a man aged 55-75 years in good health.

V and J are TRBV20-1 and TRBJ2-5; 12 bases are a match to TRBD2. CDR3 length: 16 amino acids. V shed 3 bases and J 4 bases; nucleotides not matched to a gene: 9. Per the germline V gene, CDR1 is DFQATT and CDR2 is SNEGSKA (reference sequence). CDR3 sequence reads: CSARASGGEILETQYF. The CDR3 DNA is TGCAGTGCTAGGGCTAGCGGGGGGGAAATATTAGAGACCCAGTACTTC.

The chain is built from TRBV30 and TRBJ2-3; D may be TRBD2 (6 bases). The V end lost 8 bases, the J end lost 4 bases, and 19 bases lay between the germline ends. CDR1 is GTSNPN and CDR2 is SVGIG in the germline V gene (reference sequence). The length of the CDR3 is 14 residues. The CDR3 DNA sequence: TGTGCCGGGGGGAAAGTGGGCGGCCCAGATACGCAGTATTTT. It translates to CAGGKVGGPDTQYF.

The rearrangement joins TRBV6-4 to TRBJ2-1; 9 positions agree with TRBD2. The J segment lost 0 bases and the V segment lost 10 bases, leaving 10 bases of the junction unmatched. Germline CDR1 and CDR2: MRHNA and SNTAGT. The CDR3 sequence is 16 residues long. CDR3 region: CATDLGGGASYNEQFF. The DNA for the CDR3 is TGTGCCACCGACTTAGGCGGGGGGGCCTCCTACAATGAGCAGTTCTTC.

This clonotype turned up a few times. This chain joins TRBV6-5 and TRBJ2-1; D call uncertain. V was shortened by 4 bases and J by 10 bases, with 11 bases between the two germline ends. CDR1 MNHEY and CDR2 SVGAGI come from the germline V gene. This CDR3 comprises 12 residues. CDR3 in DNA: TGTGCCAGCAGTTCATCTTTATGGGAGCAGTTCTTC. This sequence encodes CASSSSLWEQFF.

This clonotype showed up just a few times. This rearrangement joins TRBV5-1 to TRBJ2-7; perhaps TRBD1 as D (6 bases). The CDR3 sequence is 16 residues long. From germline, CDR1 is SGHRS and CDR2 YFSETQ. The V end was cut by 2 bases, the J end by 1 base, with 16 bases between. CDR3 sequence (DNA): TGCGCCAGCAGCTTACGCCCAGCAGGGGCGTCCTACGAGCAGTACTTC. Translation gives CASSLRPAGASYEQYF.

This chain uses TRBV3-1 with TRBJ2-7, with D perhaps matching TRBD1 (5 bases). Germline V gives CDR1 LGHDT, CDR2 YNNKEL (reference sequence). This CDR3 has 15 amino acids. The V end lost 6 bases, the J end lost 0 bases, and 15 bases lay between the germline ends. CDR3 region: CASRPQGSNSYEQYF. The CDR3, as DNA: TGTGCCAGCAGGCCTCAGGGATCCAACTCCTACGAGCAGTACTTC.

Details on this clonotype: Relative to the germline gene, one junction end is altered; a read error may explain this. The chain couples TRBV10-3 to TRBJ2-1; the D call may be TRBD1 or TRBD2 (6 bases each). Germline V gives CDR1 ENHRY, CDR2 SYGVKD. The CDR3 extends over 14 amino acids. CDR3: CAISIGGSCNEQFF. CDR3 nucleotide sequence: TGTGCCATCAGTATAGGGGGGTCCTGCAATGAGCAGTTCTTC.

The chain joins TRBV7-2 to TRBJ2-7, with a weak D call TRBD2 (5 bases). Germline loops: CDR1 SGHTA, CDR2 FQGNSA. Trimming shortened V by 5 bases and J by 2 bases, and 16 bases separated the two germline ends. The CDR3 runs to 15 residues. CDR3 residues: CASSPTVGSAYEQYF. CDR3 bases: TGTGCCAGCAGCCCAACGGTGGGGAGTGCCTACGAGCAGTACTTC.

The chain joins TRBV11-2 to TRBJ2-5, with D perhaps matching TRBD1 or TRBD2 (5 bases each). There are 16 residues in the CDR3. V lost 0 bases and J 4 bases, leaving 15 bases between the germline ends. CDR1 and CDR2 from the germline V gene are SGHAT and FQNNGV. CDR3 in DNA: TGTGCCAGCAGCTTAGATCTGGTGGGGGTGAGAGAGACCCAGTACTTC. Its protein product is CASSLDLVGVRETQYF. The full variable domain, completed using reference TRBV11-2 and TRBJ2-5, is EAGVAQSPRYKIIEKRQSVAFWCNPISGHATLYWYQQILGQGPKLLIQFQNNGVVDDSQLPKDRFSAERLKGVDSTLKIQPAKLEDSAVYLCASSLDLVGVRETQYFGPGTRLLVL.

This clonotype was detected a few times. The chain couples TRBV12-3 or TRBV12-4 to TRBJ2-5; 11 nucleotides line up with TRBD2. V shed 5 bases and J 4 bases; nucleotides not matched to a gene: 3. The CDR3 loop spans 14 amino acids. The DNA for the CDR3 is TGTGCCAGCAGTAGACTAGCGGGGCGAGAGACCCAGTACTTC. Its protein product is CASSRLAGRETQYF.

The rearrangement links TRBV14 to TRBJ2-3; 9 nucleotides agree with TRBD1. Germline assignment: CDR1 SGHDN and CDR2 FVKESK. Trimming cost V 0 bases and J 1 base; bases outside gene matches: 2. The CDR3 consists of 16 residues. The DNA for the CDR3 is TGTGCCAGCAGCCAAGATAACAGGGGGCGCACAGATACGCAGTATTTT. It yields the protein CASSQDNRGRTDTQYF.

The chain has TRBV2 and TRBJ2-5; TRBD1 agrees at 7 bases. This CDR3 has 13 residues. Trimming cost V 7 bases and J 2 bases; bases outside gene matches: 4. Germline CDR1 SNHLY, CDR2 FYNNEI. CDR3 loop: CASNAGGQETQYF. For the CDR3, the DNA is TGTGCCAGCAATGCAGGGGGACAAGAGACCCAGTACTTC.

This clonotype was found many times. This rearrangement joins TRBV7-9 to TRBJ2-5; the D is unclear. This CDR3 comprises 12 residues. V lost 7 bases and J lost 2, with 8 bases in between. The germline gives CDR1 SEHNR, CDR2 FQNEAQ (reference sequence). In nucleotides, the CDR3 is TGTGCCAGCACCTTCAGTCAAGAGACCCAGTACTTC. Protein sequence: CASTFSQETQYF.

The table lists this clonotype with a few counts. The chain recombines TRBV12-3 or TRBV12-4 with TRBJ2-3; D call uncertain. Trimming removed 7 bases at V and 0 bases at J, with 17 bases between. The CDR3 extends over 16 amino acids. CDR3: CASTSWAQASTDTQYF. The DNA of the CDR3 is TGTGCCAGCACTTCTTGGGCCCAGGCTAGCACAGATACGCAGTATTTT.

The chain employs TRBV18 and TRBJ1-5; no reliable D call. The V gene's germline CDR1 is KGHSH and CDR2 LQKENI. The CDR3 spans 15 residues. The ends were cut back, 5 bases at V and 4 bases at J, with 15 bases in the middle. Here the CDR3 DNA reads TGTGCCAGCTCATCCCTTACTGAGCCGAATCAGCCCCAGCATTTT. This sequence encodes CASSSLTEPNQPQHF.

The chain joins TRBV6-2 or TRBV6-3 to TRBJ2-3, with D possibly being TRBD2 (6 bases). The V end was cut by 7 bases, the J end by 14 bases, with 19 bases between. The CDR3 is made up of 12 amino acids. CDR1 and CDR2 from the germline V gene are MNHEY and SVGEGT. This CDR3 reads CASKRRASDPYF. In nucleotides, the CDR3 is TGTGCCAGCAAAAGAAGGGCTAGCGATCCGTATTTT.

The chain links TRBV6-2 or TRBV6-3 to TRBJ1-2, with D tentatively TRBD1 (5 bases). CDR1 MNHEY and CDR2 SVGEGT come from the germline V gene. Trimming took 4 bases from V and 8 from J, leaving 14 bases between them. This CDR3 contains 13 residues. DNA of the CDR3: TGTGCCAGCAGTTCAGTGGGCCAGGGAGGCTACACCTTC. It specifies CASSSVGQGGYTF.

This clonotype has more than one count but fewer than ten. The J gene is TRBJ1-2, the V gene TRBV14; D is unresolved. Trimming cost V 0 bases and J 4 bases, with 6 bases left between them. The CDR3 length is 13 residues. CDR1 is SGHDN, CDR2 FVKESK, per germline. The CDR3 DNA reads as TGTGCCAGCAGCCAAGATCCTAGCTATGGCTACACCTTC. This codes for CASSQDPSYGYTF.

The chain links TRBV3-1 to TRBJ2-4; D ambiguous. The J call is doubtful: the DNA matches TRBJ2-7 better. The CDR3 runs 12 residues. CDR1 and CDR2 (germline): LGHDT, YNNKEL (reference sequence). The CDR3 loop is CASSNTVSEQYF. CDR3 nucleotide sequence: TGTGCCAGCAGTAACACAGTGAGCGAGCAGTACTTC.

The CDR3 nucleotides read TGTGCCAGCAGGCCGGGACCCTCCTACGAGCAGTACTTC. This sequence encodes CASRPGPSYEQYF. The chain joins TRBV27 to TRBJ2-7; D possibly matches TRBD1 or TRBD2 (5 bases each). Trimming removed 6 bases from V and 0 bases from J, with 9 bases in between. CDR1 and CDR2 (germline): MNHEY, SMNVEV (reference sequence). The CDR3 is made up of 13 amino acids.

Concerning this clonotype: Being one base from a much bigger clone, this may be a read error. CDR3 DNA sequence: TGCAGCGTTACCCCGACTAGCGCGGTAGATGAGCAGTACTTC. Translating gives CSVTPTSAVDEQYF. The chain joins TRBV29-1 to TRBJ2-5; TRBD2 agrees at 8 bases. The CDR3 is made up of 14 amino acids. Germline trimming cut 5 bases from V and 11 bases from J; bases unmatched to any gene: 16. The V gene's germline CDR1 is SQVTM and CDR2 ANQGSEA.

The chain carries TRBV5-1 and TRBJ2-3; TRBD2 matches 7 bases. Germline CDR1 and CDR2: SGHRS and YFSETQ. The CDR3 totals 17 residues. With V trimmed by 3 bases and J by 4 bases, 14 bases remained unmatched. The CDR3 reads CASSSRGGRAGPDTQYF. Written as DNA, the CDR3 is TGCGCCAGCAGCTCTCGTGGGGGGAGGGCTGGCCCAGATACGCAGTATTTT.

This clonotype was recorded once. The chain links TRBV6-6 to TRBJ2-4, with a possible D match to TRBD1 (6 bases). TRBJ2-7 matches the DNA end more closely, so the J call is doubtful. CDR1 is MNHNY and CDR2 is SVGAGI in the germline V gene (reference sequence). The CDR3 has 14 residues. CDR3 DNA: TGTGCCAGCAGTTACATAGACAGGATCTACGAGCAGTACTTC. Its protein product is CASSYIDRIYEQYF.

V usage is TRBV7-8 and J usage is TRBJ1-5; D is perhaps TRBD1 (5 bases). The germline V gene encodes CDR1 SGHVS and CDR2 FQNEAQ. The CDR3 runs 13 residues. Trimming stripped 4 bases from V and 2 bases from J, with 6 bases between. This CDR3 reads CASSWGGNQPQHF. The CDR3 DNA is TGTGCCAGCAGCTGGGGGGGCAATCAGCCCCAGCATTTT.

This clonotype was recorded many times. The chain recombines TRBV4-3 with TRBJ1-2; D may be TRBD1 (5 bases). Germline CDR1 is LGHNA and CDR2 is YSLEER. This CDR3 spans 15 amino acids. V lost 0 bases and J 2 bases, leaving 10 bases between the germline ends. Written as DNA, the CDR3 is TGCGCCAGCAGCCAAGATCGAGGGGAAAACTATGGCTACACCTTC. Translation: CASSQDRGENYGYTF.

In its sample, this clonotype was seen a few times. The chain carries TRBV20-1 and TRBJ2-5; no definite D call. V was shortened by 6 bases and J by 0 bases, with 8 bases between the two germline ends. CDR1 and CDR2 from the germline V gene are DFQATT and SNEGSKA (reference sequence). The CDR3 length is 12 residues. The CDR3 is CSARKYQETQYF. The CDR3 DNA reads TGCAGTGCGAGGAAGTACCAAGAGACCCAGTACTTC.

This chain links TRBV5-6 with TRBJ2-5; D gene uncertain. Trimming took off 4 bases at V and 5 bases at J, with 15 bases between the two ends. The CDR3 consists of 14 residues. From germline, CDR1 is SGHDT and CDR2 YYEEEE. CDR3 in amino acids: CASSGRAALETQYF. CDR3 DNA sequence: TGTGCCAGCAGCGGCCGGGCCGCGCTGGAGACCCAGTACTTC.

Only a few counts were recorded for this clonotype. The rearrangement joins TRBV12-3 or TRBV12-4 to TRBJ2-1; the match to TRBD1 covers 8 bases. V lost 5 bases and J lost 8; bases outside the gene matches: 14. The CDR3 runs 16 residues. Written as DNA, the CDR3 is TGTGCCAGCAGTCTCCCCAGTCAGGGGGCGTTGGATGAGCAGTTCTTC. Translation: CASSLPSQGALDEQFF.

This clonotype was seen a few times. The V and J genes are TRBV7-3 and TRBJ2-1; TRBD1 aligns across 8 bases. CDR1 is SGHTA, CDR2 FQGTGA, per germline. The trim removed 5 bases at V and 3 bases at J, leaving 9 bases unmatched. There are 16 residues in the CDR3. For the CDR3, the DNA is TGTGCCAGCAGCCCAATTCCGGGACAGGTCTACAATGAGCAGTTCTTC. Amino acid sequence: CASSPIPGQVYNEQFF. Using reference TRBV7-3 and TRBJ2-1 for the parts outside the CDR3, the full variable domain is GAGVSQTPSNKVTEKGKYVELRCDPISGHTALYWYRQSLGQGPEFLIYFQGTGAADDSGLPNDRFFAVRPEGSVSTLKIQRTERGDSAVYLCASSPIPGQVYNEQFFGPGTRLTVL.